The rows below give T cell receptor beta chains drawn from one sample of a study of OX40 agonist ivuxolimab in advanced cancers. This table comes from immunoSEQ multiplex PCR, and its TCRdb copy is limited to in-frame clones, with some not included. The data show about 120,000 clones, roughly nine tenths seen once. This material consisted of CD4+ or CD8+ T cells sorted from blood, taken in a trial of the OX40 agonist ivuxolimab. The receptors were gathered from an adult with an advanced solid tumor such as melanoma, head and neck, liver or kidney cancer. Each CDR3 is given with its conserved first and last residue. The order of the fields is J gene, V gene, clone size, D gene, CDR3 DNA, CDR3 protein. D genes are given only for firm matches. Size is omitted from some rows. Given values are once, few, many or a class for expanded clones.

>TRBJ2-7|TRBV28|-|-
TGTGCCAGCAGTTTAGGGGGACCGGGCTCCTACGAGCAGTACTTC
CASSLGGPGSYEQYF
>TRBJ2-5|TRBV10-3|-|-
TGTGCCACCAACTCAGATCAAGAGACCCAGTACTTC
CATNSDQETQYF
>TRBJ1-4|TRBV19|-|-
TGTGCCAGTAGTCGGGCTAGGTTCGGGAATGAAAAACTGTTTTTT
CASSRARFGNEKLFF
>TRBJ2-2|TRBV5-6|-|TRBD1
TGTGCCAGCAGCGTCGGATTACAGGGGGCCGGGGAGCTGTTTTTT
CASSVGLQGAGELFF
>TRBJ2-2|TRBV28|-|TRBD2
TGTGCCAGCAGTTTATCCGGAAGCGGGGGGGCTCACGGGGAGCTGTTTTTT
CASSLSGSGGAHGELFF
>TRBJ2-3|TRBV6-5|-|-
TGTGCCAGCAGACACACAGATACGCAGTATTTT
CASRHTDTQYF
>TRBJ1-1|TRBV19|-|TRBD1
TGTGCCAGTATCCCCGGGACAGGTACGAACACTGAAGCTTTCTTT
CASIPGTGTNTEAFF
>TRBJ1-2|TRBV7-2|-|-
TGTGCTCAATCAGTTTCCCGGGACTATGGCTACACCTTC
CAQSVSRDYGYTF
>TRBJ1-2|TRBV7-9|-|-
TGTGCCAGCAGCCCGGGGACTAACTATGGCTACACCTTC
CASSPGTNYGYTF
>TRBJ2-5|TRBV7-8|-|-
TGTGCCAGCAGCTTAGGGCTAGGGGTTGGGGAGACCCAGTACTTC
CASSLGLGVGETQYF
>TRBJ2-1|TRBV2|-|TRBD2
TGTGCCAGCAGCCCCGGGACTAGCGGGAACTCCGGGCAGTTCTTC
CASSPGTSGNSGQFF
>TRBJ1-2|TRBV18|-|-
TGTGCCAGCTCACAGGGGGCTAACTATGGCTACACCTTC
CASSQGANYGYTF
>TRBJ1-1|TRBV7-8|-|TRBD1
TGTGCCAGCAGCGACGGGACAGGGGGCGTTAGGACTGAAGCTTTCTTT
CASSDGTGGVRTEAFF
>TRBJ2-5|TRBV7-3|-|-
TGTGCCAGCAGCCCGGGACGAGTCCAAGAGACCCAGTACTTC
CASSPGRVQETQYF
>TRBJ1-4|TRBV18|-|-
TGTGCCAGCTCACCACCGGAGGGCGTGAGTGAAAAACTGTTTTTT
CASSPPEGVSEKLFF
>TRBJ2-6|TRBV30|-|-
TGTGCCTGGAGTGAGGGGGGATATGGGGCCAACGTCCTGACTTTC
CAWSEGGYGANVLTF
>TRBJ2-3|TRBV9|-|TRBD2
TGTGCCAGCAGCGTAGCTGGACTAGCGGGAAGCACAGATACGCAGTATTTT
CASSVAGLAGSTDTQYF
>TRBJ2-7|TRBV28|-|TRBD2
TGTGCCAGCAGGCAGCGGGGGGGCATCTACGAGCAGTACTTC
CASRQRGGIYEQYF
>TRBJ2-1|TRBV11-2|few|-
TGTGCCAGCAGCTTAGTGATGGGGGGGGGCCCGAATGAGCAGTTCTTC
CASSLVMGGGPNEQFF
>TRBJ2-5|TRBV30|-|TRBD2
TGTGCCTGGAGTGTATTTGGGGGGGGACAAGAGACCCAGTACTTC
CAWSVFGGGQETQYF
>TRBJ1-5|TRBV11-3|-|-
TGTGCCAGCAGCTTAGCTATTCGCGTTCAGTGCAATCAGCCCCAGCATTTT
CASSLAIRVQCNQPQHF
>TRBJ2-7|TRBV5-6|-|-
TGTGCCAGCAGCTTGGCCAGGGGTAAGGTAGAGCAGTACTTC
CASSLARGKVEQYF
>TRBJ1-5|TRBV11-2|-|-
TGTGCCAGCAGTCCGGACGGACTATCGGCTCAGCCCCAGCATTTT
CASSPDGLSAQPQHF
>TRBJ2-7|TRBV27|-|TRBD1
TGTGCCAGCAGTTTAACACAGGGGGTTGGCGAGCAGTACTTC
CASSLTQGVGEQYF
>TRBJ1-2|TRBV28|-|-
TGTGCCAGCAAACAGTTAGACGCCAGGGGTGGCGGCTACACCTTC
CASKQLDARGGGYTF
>TRBJ2-1|TRBV7-6|few|TRBD1
TGTGCCAGCACCCCACAGTCAGGGGGCGCTTACAATGAGCAGTTCTTC
CASTPQSGGAYNEQFF
>TRBJ2-3|TRBV2|-|-
TGTGCCAGTCGGTTCGGGGATACGCAGTATTTT
CASRFGDTQYF
>TRBJ1-2|TRBV7-9|-|TRBD1
TGTGCCAGCAGCTGGGACAGCATAACCTATGGCTACACCTTC
CASSWDSITYGYTF
>TRBJ1-2|TRBV6-4|-|-
TGTGCCAGCCCCGCCCGGGGCAGCGGTGGAGGAGGCTACACCTTC
CASPARGSGGGGYTF
>TRBJ1-5|TRBV19|-|-
TGTGCCAGTAGGACGGAGAGCAATCAGCCCCAGCATTTT
CASRTESNQPQHF
>TRBJ2-3|TRBV5-1|-|-
TGCGCCAGCAGCCAGCACACAGATACGCAGTATTTT
CASSQHTDTQYF
>TRBJ1-6|TRBV5-1|-|-
TGCGCCAGCAGCTTAGGACAGAGTAATTCACCCCTCCACTTT
CASSLGQSNSPLHF
>TRBJ1-5|TRBV10-3|-|-
TGTGCCATCAGTCAGGGAGGGGTTGGAAGTCAGCCCCAGCATTTT
CAISQGGVGSQPQHF
>TRBJ2-2|TRBV28|-|-
TGTGCCAGCACCCACCGACTAGTGTTCACCGGGGAGCTGTTTTTT
CASTHRLVFTGELFF
>TRBJ2-7|TRBV2|-|TRBD2
TGTGCCAGCAGGGGATCCGGGACTAGCCTCTACGAGCAGTACTTC
CASRGSGTSLYEQYF
>TRBJ1-6|TRBV5-1|few|-
TGCGCCAGCAGCCCCACGGCGGACTCACCCCTCCACTTT
CASSPTADSPLHF
>TRBJ1-2|TRBV5-1|-|-
TGCGCCAGCAGCTCCTATGGGGCCTATGGCTACACCTTC
CASSSYGAYGYTF
>TRBJ2-2|TRBV2|-|-
TGTGCCAGCAGAGGAATAGTTCGGACCGGGGAGCTGTTTTTT
CASRGIVRTGELFF
>TRBJ2-3|TRBV7-2|-|-
TGTGCCAGCAGCTTAGGAACAGTCGCAGATACGCAGTATTTT
CASSLGTVADTQYF
>TRBJ1-2|TRBV7-9|-|-
TGTGCCAGCAGCTTACCGACAGGTGGCTACACCTTC
CASSLPTGGYTF
>TRBJ1-5|TRBV6-6|-|TRBD1
TGTGCCAGCACCCTTCGACAGGGGGGTGATCAGCCCCAGCATTTT
CASTLRQGGDQPQHF
>TRBJ1-6|TRBV29-1|-|-
TGCAGCGTTGCGGGCCAAGGGGGTTCACCCCTCCACTTT
CSVAGQGGSPLHF
>TRBJ2-1|TRBV27|-|-
TGTGCCAGCAGTTACCCGAGAACTAGTGAGCAGTTCTTC
CASSYPRTSEQFF
>TRBJ2-2|TRBV10-3|-|-
TGTGCCATCAGTGAGCACCAAGGATACACCGGGGAGCTGTTTTTT
CAISEHQGYTGELFF
>TRBJ2-5|TRBV28|-|-
TGTGCCAGTATGGCTTGGACCGGGGGAGAGACCCAGTACTTC
CASMAWTGGETQYF
>TRBJ1-2|TRBV4-3|-|-
TGCGCCAGCAGCCAAGAGGCCCGCGGGGGGTACCGCCTCTATGGCTACACCTTC
CASSQEARGGYRLYGYTF
>TRBJ1-5|TRBV2|few|-
TGTGCCAGCAGCTCAGGGGCGGGGGGCCAGCCCCAGCATTTT
CASSSGAGGQPQHF
>TRBJ2-3|TRBV28|-|-
TGTGCCAGCAGTCCGTGGTCTAACACAGATACGCAGTATTTT
CASSPWSNTDTQYF
>TRBJ2-5|TRBV7-6|-|-
TGTGCCAGCACGACTGCCCCCCAAGAGACCCAGTACTTC
CASTTAPQETQYF
>TRBJ2-7|TRBV11-2|-|TRBD2
TGTGCCAGCAGCTTACGCTCAGCGGGGGGGCAATACGAGCAGTACTTC
CASSLRSAGGQYEQYF
>TRBJ2-7|TRBV6-6|-|-
TGTGCCAGCAGCCCGGAGGGATACGAGCAGTACTTC
CASSPEGYEQYF
>TRBJ2-3|TRBV28|-|TRBD1
TGTGCCAGCAGTCCCGGGGACAGACCTAGCACAGATACGCAGTATTTT
CASSPGDRPSTDTQYF
>TRBJ2-7|TRBV19|once|-
TGTGCCAGTAGTTCCTCACCCGGGTTTGAGCAGTACTTC
CASSSSPGFEQYF
>TRBJ1-6|TRBV11-3|-|-
TGTGCCAGCAGCTTAGTCGAACAGAATTCACCCCTCCACTTT
CASSLVEQNSPLHF
>TRBJ1-2|TRBV30|once|-
TGTGCCTGGAGTGTGGCAGGGAGTGGCTACACCTTC
CAWSVAGSGYTF
>TRBJ1-1|TRBV19|-|-
TGTGCCAGTAGGAGGTCGGGAGGCCTCAACACTGAAGCTTTCTTT
CASRRSGGLNTEAFF
>TRBJ2-6|TRBV14|-|TRBD1
TGTGCCAGCAGCCAAGCGTGGACAGGGGGGATCCCCTCATCTGGGGCCAACGTCCTGACTTTC
CASSQAWTGGIPSSGANVLTF